The T cell receptor (beta chain) described here comes from a study of blood T cell repertoires in COVID-19. This table comes from immunoSEQ multiplex PCR, and its TCRdb copy is limited to in-frame clones, with some not included. The sample has 400,000 or so clones; 80% to 90% are singletons. Cohort 3 donors were reported recovered after two negative PCRs, clearance, or symptom resolution. Trimming removed 5 bases from V and 0 bases from J, with 8 bases in between. Looked up from germline, CDR1 is KGHDR and CDR2 is SFDVKD. This CDR3 spans 14 amino acids. This sequence joins TRBV24-1 and TRBJ2-3; D unclear. This TCR derives from a man aged 30-40 years who had recovered from COVID-19. Sequencing was carried out using PBMCs or T cells enriched from blood (not recorded which). CDR3 bases: TGTGCCACCAGTGCAACCTATAGCACAGATACGCAGTATTTT. Its translation: CATSATYSTDTQYF.